These T cell receptor beta chains were read from a single sample in a study of blood T cell repertoires in COVID-19. Produced via immunoSEQ multiplex PCR; TCRdb's table is partial and in-frame only. The sample holds about 170,000 clones; roughly four fifths are singletons and the top ten take 9.5% to 15%. The sequenced material came from PBMCs or T cells enriched from blood (not recorded which). The source of these receptors is a man aged 50 to 60 who had recovered from COVID-19. CDR3s include the opening cysteine and the closing phenylalanine or tryptophan. A D gene is named only where the DNA matches it firmly. Size is omitted from some rows. Given values are once, few, many or a class for expanded clones.

TGTGCCAGCAGCCCCCGTCGCGGGGGGGGCACCGGGGAGCTGTTTTTT | CASSPRRGGGTGELFF | TRBD2 | TRBJ2-2 | . | TRBV11-2
TGTGCCAGCGGCGCAGGCATTTTATCCTACGAGCAGTACTTC | CASGAGILSYEQYF | . | TRBJ2-7 | . | TRBV7-9
TGTGCCAGCTCACTCGACAGGGGAGGCTCTGGGGCCAACGTCCTGACTTTC | CASSLDRGGSGANVLTF | TRBD1 | TRBJ2-6 | . | TRBV18
TGTGCCACCAGTGATCCCCGGGACAGAACAGATACGCAGTATTTT | CATSDPRDRTDTQYF | TRBD1 | TRBJ2-3 | . | TRBV24-1
TGTGCCAGCAGTGAAGCGGGGCAGTGGCCCCAGCATTTT | CASSEAGQWPQHF | . | TRBJ1-5 | few | TRBV6-1
TGCGCCAGCAGCTTACAGGGTCTAAACGAGCAGTACTTC | CASSLQGLNEQYF | . | TRBJ2-7 | . | TRBV5-1
TGTGCCAGCAGTTACTGGCGGGGTTTCACAGATACGCAGTATTTT | CASSYWRGFTDTQYF | . | TRBJ2-3 | . | TRBV6-2/TRBV6-3
TGTGCCAGCAGCCAAGACACGAGCTATGGCTACACCTTC | CASSQDTSYGYTF | . | TRBJ1-2 | . | TRBV14
TGTGCCAGCAGTTCATACAGGGGAAACACTGAAGCTTTCTTT | CASSSYRGNTEAFF | TRBD1 | TRBJ1-1 | . | TRBV27
TGTGCCAGCAAGACTGACAGGGGCGGGAATGAGCAGTTCTTC | CASKTDRGGNEQFF | TRBD1 | TRBJ2-1 | . | TRBV19
TGCGCCAGCAGCCAAGTGCGGGGGGGCCGTAGCGTGAATGAGCAGTTCTTC | CASSQVRGGRSVNEQFF | TRBD2 | TRBJ2-1 | . | TRBV4-1
TGTGCCAGCAGCGGTATAGACACCGGGGAGCTGTTTTTT | CASSGIDTGELFF | . | TRBJ2-2 | . | TRBV5-4
TGTGCCAGCAGCAAAGCGCGTAGGGGCCCGATACTGAACACTGAAGCTTTCTTT | CASSKARRGPILNTEAFF | . | TRBJ1-1 | . | TRBV21-1
TGTGCCAGCAGCTTAGGGCCAGCGGGGCTCACCGGGGAGCTGTTTTTT | CASSLGPAGLTGELFF | TRBD2 | TRBJ2-2 | few | TRBV7-8
TGTGCCAGCAGCCGGACAGGGGGCTCTTCACCCCTCCACTTT | CASSRTGGSSPLHF | TRBD1 | TRBJ1-6 | . | TRBV11-3
TGTGCCAGCAGTTACGGGCAGATCTACGAGCAGTACTTC | CASSYGQIYEQYF | . | TRBJ2-7 | . | TRBV6-5
TGTGCCAGCAGCTTGGGACTCGACAGGGACGGCTACACCTTC | CASSLGLDRDGYTF | TRBD1 | TRBJ1-2 | . | TRBV5-6
TGCGCCAGCAGCCAAGAGCCGCTCGAGGGCGCGAATCCCTACAATGAGCAGTTCTTC | CASSQEPLEGANPYNEQFF | . | TRBJ2-1 | . | TRBV4-1
TGTGCCAGCAGTTACCTCAGGGGTGGAAGGAAGGATGGCTACACCTTC | CASSYLRGGRKDGYTF | . | TRBJ1-2 | . | TRBV6-5
TGCGCCAGCAGCCAAGACGGCAGGGGTGATCAGCCCCAGCATTTT | CASSQDGRGDQPQHF | . | TRBJ1-5 | . | TRBV4-1
TGTGCCAGTGCCCGACAGGGTATGTGGTACGAGCAGTACTTC | CASARQGMWYEQYF | TRBD1 | TRBJ2-7 | . | TRBV19
TGTGCCAGTAGTCGACAGGGGAGCGGTGGCTACACCTTC | CASSRQGSGGYTF | TRBD1 | TRBJ1-2 | . | TRBV19
TGCGCCAGCAGCCCTGGACAGGGAGACTATGGCTACACCTTC | CASSPGQGDYGYTF | TRBD1 | TRBJ1-2 | . | TRBV5-1
TGTGCCAGCTCACCTTTCGGGGACACCGGGGAGCTGTTTTTT | CASSPFGDTGELFF | . | TRBJ2-2 | . | TRBV18
TGTGCCAGCAGCGTAGCTTATGGCTTCTCTGGAAACACCATATATTTT | CASSVAYGFSGNTIYF | . | TRBJ1-3 | . | TRBV9
TGCGCCAGCAGCTTGGATGGGACAGGGAGGACTGAAGCTTTCTTT | CASSLDGTGRTEAFF | TRBD1 | TRBJ1-1 | . | TRBV5-1
TGTGCCAGCAGGACACAGAATTCACCCCTCCACTTT | CASRTQNSPLHF | . | TRBJ1-6 | once | TRBV21-1
TGCGCCAGCAGCCAAGGCCAGGGGGCCCTCTCTGGGGCCAACGTCCTGACTTTC | CASSQGQGALSGANVLTF | TRBD1 | TRBJ2-6 | . | TRBV4-3
TGTGCCAGCAGCCAAGATCCAGCGGGGGTGGGTGAAAAACTGTTTTTT | CASSQDPAGVGEKLFF | . | TRBJ1-4 | . | TRBV4-2
TGTGCCAGCAGCGCGGAGAGCTCCTACGAGCAGTACTTC | CASSAESSYEQYF | . | TRBJ2-7 | . | TRBV7-9
TGTGCCAGCTCAAGAGACAGGAACACTGAAGCTTTCTTT | CASSRDRNTEAFF | . | TRBJ1-1 | . | TRBV18
TGCAGCGCTTTGGTAGGGGACTACACAATCTATGGCTACACCTTC | CSALVGDYTIYGYTF | . | TRBJ1-2 | . | TRBV29-1
TGCGCCAGCAGCCCGACAGAGAACACTGAAGCTTTCTTT | CASSPTENTEAFF | . | TRBJ1-1 | . | TRBV5-1
TGTGCCTGGGAAAGGGGAACGGCAGATACGCAGTATTTT | CAWERGTADTQYF | . | TRBJ2-3 | . | TRBV30
TGTGCCAGCAGCGTAGATGGGCGGGGGACCTTCAATGAGCAGTTCTTC | CASSVDGRGTFNEQFF | TRBD2 | TRBJ2-1 | . | TRBV9
TGTGCCAGCAGTCCCGGACAGGGGCATGGCTACACCTTC | CASSPGQGHGYTF | TRBD1 | TRBJ1-2 | . | TRBV28
TGTGCCAGCAGCGCAGGGGCCATGATGGTTGAAAAACTGTTTTTT | CASSAGAMMVEKLFF | . | TRBJ1-4 | . | TRBV9
TGTGCCAGCAGGGACGGGGAGCGGGGGAACACCGGGGAGCTGTTTTTT | CASRDGERGNTGELFF | TRBD2 | TRBJ2-2 | . | TRBV11-2
TGTGCCAGCAGTTCTGGGGGGTTGGGCACAGATACGCAGTATTTT | CASSSGGLGTDTQYF | . | TRBJ2-3 | . | TRBV6-4
TGTGCCAGTAGTATATATCTTAGCTCCTACGAGCAGTACTTC | CASSIYLSSYEQYF | . | TRBJ2-7 | . | TRBV19
TGTGCCAGCAGCCCACAGGGTAACTATGGCTACACCTTC | CASSPQGNYGYTF | . | TRBJ1-2 | . | TRBV7-2
TGTGCCAGCAGGGGGGGGACACTTTCCTACAATGAGCAGTTCTTC | CASRGGTLSYNEQFF | . | TRBJ2-1 | . | TRBV27
TGTGCCAGCAGTTACACCAGCGGCGAGCAGTACTTC | CASSYTSGEQYF | . | TRBJ2-7 | . | TRBV6-5
TGTGCCAGCGGTACTCCGGGGGGCTATGGCTACACCTTC | CASGTPGGYGYTF | . | TRBJ1-2 | . | TRBV28
TGCGCCAGCAGCTTGGCCGGGACAGGGAGATACGAGCAGTACTTC | CASSLAGTGRYEQYF | TRBD1 | TRBJ2-7 | . | TRBV5-1
TGCAGAGGACTAGCGGGGGTTGAGCAGTTCTTC | CRGLAGVEQFF | TRBD2 | TRBJ2-1 | . | TRBV20-1
TGTGCCAGCAGCTGGGGGGACCTTGGGAATTCACCCCTCCACTTT | CASSWGDLGNSPLHF | . | TRBJ1-6 | once | TRBV5-5
TGTGCCAGCAGCAAACGGGTGGGGGAGGCGGTTCCGTCATCCCTCCACTTT | CASSKRVGEAVPSSLHF | . | TRBJ1-6 | once | TRBV21-1
TGTGCCAGCAGCCAAGGTCCGCGACAGGGTCTCTACGAGCAGTACTTC | CASSQGPRQGLYEQYF | TRBD1 | TRBJ2-7 | few | TRBV3-1/TRBV3-2